This is a list of T cell receptor beta chains from one sample in a study of response to subunit inactivated influenza vaccine. TCRdb reprocessed the RT-PCR reads via MiXCR and lists one record per CDR3 protein. In the table there are around 190,000 distinct CDR3 sequences, around 9.2% of which are singletons. The starting material was non-naive T cells sorted from PBMCs, obtained on the day of vaccination. The receptors originated from a middle-aged man who received an inactivated influenza vaccine. CDR3s include the opening cysteine and the closing phenylalanine or tryptophan. D genes are given only for firm matches. Where a row states a size, it is once, few, many or the class of an expanded clone; other rows omit it.

j_call | d_call | clone_size | v_call | cdr3_nt | cdr3_aa
TRBJ1-6 | . | . | TRBV10-3 | TGTGCCATCAGTGGGGGGGGGCTAAATTCACCCCTCCACTTT | CAISGGGLNSPLHF
TRBJ2-7 | TRBD2 | . | TRBV28 | TGTGCCAGCGGAGGACTAGCCGGCGAGCAGTACTTC | CASGGLAGEQYF
TRBJ2-5 | TRBD1 | many | TRBV20-1 | TGCAGTGCCTCAACAGGGGCGTACCAAGAGACCCAGTACTTC | CSASTGAYQETQYF
TRBJ1-1 | . | few | TRBV6-2/TRBV6-3 | TGTGCCAGCAGTGGACACTCCGGGAACACTGAAGCTTTCTTT | CASSGHSGNTEAFF
TRBJ2-2 | . | many | TRBV4-2 | TGTGCCAGCAGCGAGGACCTTAACACCGGGGAGCTGTTTTTT | CASSEDLNTGELFF
TRBJ2-7 | TRBD1 | many | TRBV7-2 | TGTGCCAGCAGTCAGAGACAGGGGGCGTCCTTC | CASSQRQGASF
TRBJ2-7 | TRBD2 | . | TRBV19 | TGTGCCAGTAGTACTTCGTGGCTAGCGGGACCTACTTACGAGCAGTACTTC | CASSTSWLAGPTYEQYF
TRBJ2-4 | . | . | TRBV7-2 | TGTGCCAGCAGCTCCAACGCGAGGGGCATTCAGTACTTC | CASSSNARGIQYF
TRBJ1-6 | TRBD1 | few | TRBV10-3 | TGTGCCACCGGGACAGCGGGTAATTCACCCCTCCACTTT | CATGTAGNSPLHF
TRBJ1-5 | . | few | TRBV6-2/TRBV6-3 | TGTGCCAGCAGTTACTACCCGGACGGCAATCAGCCCCAGCATTTT | CASSYYPDGNQPQHF
TRBJ2-1 | TRBD2 | many | TRBV7-8 | TGTGCCAGCAGCTTAGCGCGTCTAGCGGGAGAGGGGATATACAATGAGCAGTTCTTC | CASSLARLAGEGIYNEQFF
TRBJ1-3 | . | few | TRBV3-1 | TGTGCCAGCAGCCTCGGGGCCTCTGGAAACACCATATATTTT | CASSLGASGNTIYF
TRBJ2-2 | TRBD1 | many | TRBV27 | TGTGCCAGCAGGGGACAGGGAAGGATCGGGGAGCTGTTTTTT | CASRGQGRIGELFF
TRBJ2-3 | . | . | TRBV20-1 | TGCAGTGCGCGGAAACGACTAGAAAGCACAGATACGCAGTATTTT | CSARKRLESTDTQYF
TRBJ2-2 | . | few | TRBV11-2 | TGTGCCAGCAGCATCCGGGACGGTCACACCGGGGAGCTGTTTTTT | CASSIRDGHTGELFF
TRBJ2-2 | . | . | TRBV5-1 | TGCGCCAGCAGCTTGGTAATTCCAGGGAACACCGGGGAGCTGTTTTTT | CASSLVIPGNTGELFF
TRBJ1-1 | TRBD1 | . | TRBV10-3 | TGTGCCATCAGCACAGGGGGTACCACTGAAGCTTTCTTT | CAISTGGTTEAFF
TRBJ2-7 | TRBD1 | many | TRBV10-2 | TGCGCCAGCAGCGTGGACAGGGACAGCTCCTACGAGCAGTACTTC | CASSVDRDSSYEQYF
TRBJ1-5 | TRBD1 | . | TRBV6-1 | TGTGCCAGCAGTGAAGCCTCGACAGGGGTGGGGAATCAGCCCCAGCATTTT | CASSEASTGVGNQPQHF
TRBJ2-2 | . | few | TRBV9 | TGTGCCAGCAGCGTAATGGGGTGGGACACCGGGGAGCTGTTTTTT | CASSVMGWDTGELFF
TRBJ2-2 | . | . | TRBV11-3 | TGTGCCAGCAGCTCTGGGACTGGGTCTCCTAACACCGGGGAGCTGTTTTTT | CASSSGTGSPNTGELFF
TRBJ2-1 | TRBD2 | few | TRBV7-8 | TGTGCCAGCACCCCGACTAGCGGGAGGGTAGGTGAGCAGTTCTTC | CASTPTSGRVGEQFF
TRBJ1-1 | . | . | TRBV30 | TGTGCCTGGAGTGTACTCGATGGGGTAGCTTTCTTT | CAWSVLDGVAFF
TRBJ1-2 | . | many | TRBV20-1 | TGCAGTGCTAGAGTCGGCGGCTCAAACTATGGCTACACCTTC | CSARVGGSNYGYTF
TRBJ2-1 | TRBD2 | few | TRBV12-3/TRBV12-4 | TGTGCCAGCAACCTTTGGACTAGCGGGAGGGCCAATGAGCAGTTCTTC | CASNLWTSGRANEQFF
TRBJ2-7 | . | . | TRBV4-3 | TGCGCCAGCAGCGCGGGACTCCCCCTCGGCGAGCAGTACTTC | CASSAGLPLGEQYF
TRBJ2-3 | TRBD2 | . | TRBV20-1 | TGCAGTGCTGGGTCCTCGCGGGGGAGCACAGATACGCAGTATTTT | CSAGSSRGSTDTQYF
TRBJ2-5 | . | . | TRBV6-1 | TGTGCCAGCAGACAAGGGGCCGGACGTCTCCGGGCCCAAGAGACCCAGTACTTC | CASRQGAGRLRAQETQYF